In this sample, the clone carrying this T cell receptor (beta chain) turned up a few times. Its antigen is undetermined. The data were obtained in a study of cytomegalovirus exposure and HLA in healthy donors. Whole-study results and caveats: A missense DCLRE1C variant was associated with V- and J-gene trimming of TCR beta chains in a later analysis, and an independent cohort replicated the association. Cytomegalovirus status, reportedly, was diagnosed with high specificity and sensitivity by the classifier. A later analysis, which compared TCR beta chains of equal frequency, found the HLA-associated ones more clonally expanded.

The PCR used 60 Vbeta and 13 Jbeta primers. Only in-frame clones appear in the TCRdb table, and some are missing; sequencing was by immunoSEQ multiplex PCR. The sample has some 170,000 clones; approximately 80% are singletons. Everyone who donated was a healthy bone marrow donor. The receptor comes from a man between 18 and 35 years old in good health and CMV-seropositive. Source material: PBMCs.

The CDR3 DNA reads TGCGCCAGCAGCCAAAACAGGGAGAACCTAGGCAATCAGCCCCAGCATTTT. Its translation is CASSQNRENLGNQPQHF. The chain couples TRBV4-1 to TRBJ1-5; D might be TRBD1 (6 bases). CDR3 length equals 17 residues. V was trimmed by 2 bases and J by 2 bases, leaving 16 bases between them. Germline V lookup: CDR1 MGHRA, CDR2 YSYEKL.